The clone carrying this TCR beta chain was counted a few times. No antigen is known for it. The authors ran a second PCR of roughly 6 to 12 cycles using a sample-barcoded 5' primer and a J-beta primer mix. Each cDNA molecule, via a template-switch adaptor with 12 random nucleotides, was tagged. TCRdb re-called the 5' RACE reads with MiXCR, one entry per CDR3 protein. This sample has approximately 780,000 distinct CDR3 sequences, with 25% to 30% found just once. This entry comes from a study of blood T cells in healthy people across ages. Study-wide results and limits: Getting older went along with TCR beta diversity per million T cells dropping roughly linearly.

Extraction of total RNA produced a minimum of 6 micrograms from each sample. These same data were also listed under a study on T cells of mothers and their children.

This clonotype was sampled from a boy aged 5-17 years in good health. The sample comprised blood.

DNA of the CDR3: TGTGCCAGCGAAGGGGACTCACAAGAGACCCAGTACTTC. It specifies CASEGDSQETQYF. V gene TRBV11-2 combines with J gene TRBJ2-5, with D tentatively TRBD2 (6 bases). This CDR3 is built from 13 residues. Trimming removed 8 bases at V and 2 bases at J, with 12 bases between. Looked up from germline, CDR1 is SGHAT and CDR2 is FQNNGV. Supplemented by reference TRBV11-2 and TRBJ2-5, the full variable domain reads EAGVAQSPRYKIIEKRQSVAFWCNPISGHATLYWYQQILGQGPKLLIQFQNNGVVDDSQLPKDRFSAERLKGVDSTLKIQPAKLEDSAVYLCASEGDSQETQYFGPGTRLLVL.